The clone carrying this TCR beta chain was picked up one time. This sample stems from a study of neoadjuvant anti-PD-1 for oral cavity cancer. Whole-study context: Non-progressing patients received a fourth nivolumab dose near day 43, then surgery on days 50-56.

Six replicates per PBMC sample, mostly from roughly 490 ng of genomic DNA. Clones were sequenced by immunoSEQ multiplex PCR, and TCRdb holds only the in-frame ones, with some missing. The sample records about 14,000 clones, roughly 73% being singletons. Germline V gene data show CDR1 as MNHNS and CDR2 as SASEGT. Trimming left V 4 bases short and J 3 bases short, with 16 bases between. This CDR3 is built from 16 residues. Analysis of PBMCs was direct, with no culture step. The gene calls are TRBV6-1 and TRBJ2-1, with D possibly being TRBD1 or TRBD2 (6 bases each). The material sequenced was PBMCs, taken before nivolumab (anti-PD-1) treatment. This TCR came from a person between 35 and 79 years old with oral cavity squamous cell carcinoma. CDR3 in amino acids: CASSGLGGTFYNEQFF. DNA of the CDR3: TGTGCCAGCAGTGGGTTAGGGGGGACTTTCTACAATGAGCAGTTCTTC.